The 9 T cell receptor beta chains below all came from one sample that was sequenced in a study of cytomegalovirus exposure and HLA in healthy donors. Use of 60 Vbeta and 13 Jbeta primers characterized the PCR. The table came from immunoSEQ multiplex PCR; TCRdb's copy has only in-frame clones and leaves some out. The data contain 150,000 to 200,000 clones, roughly 83% of them singletons. Sequencing used PBMCs. The source of these receptors is a male donor in good health and CMV-seropositive.

The V gene is TRBV6-5, the J gene TRBJ2-2, with 9 bases identical to TRBD1. V dropped 5 bases and J dropped 6; count of bases not matched to a gene: 7. The CDR3 covers 15 residues. Germline V gene lookup returns CDR1 MNHEY and CDR2 SVGAGI. The DNA of the CDR3 is TGTGCCAGCAGTATAAACAGGGGGCAGGCCGGGGAGCTGTTTTTT. Translating gives CASSINRGQAGELFF.

The chain employs TRBV7-6 and TRBJ2-1; a weak D match, TRBD2 (5 bases). Germline assignment: CDR1 SGHVS and CDR2 FNYEAQ. The CDR3 loop spans 18 amino acids. V gave up 3 bases and J gave up 0 bases, with 18 bases separating them. CDR3 protein: CASSFTFKTGSSYNEQFF. The DNA for the CDR3 is TGTGCCAGCAGCTTTACATTCAAGACGGGAAGCTCCTACAATGAGCAGTTCTTC.

This chain links TRBV9 with TRBJ2-1, with TRBD2 as a possible D gene (6 bases). The CDR3 covers 15 residues. V dropped 3 bases and J dropped 3 bases, with 13 bases sitting between them. The germline V gene encodes CDR1 SGDLS and CDR2 YYNGEE. DNA for the CDR3: TGTGCCAGCAGCGCCTCGGGAGTTAACTACAATGAGCAGTTCTTC. This gives the protein CASSASGVNYNEQFF.

The chain is built from TRBV10-3 and TRBJ1-1; 8 nucleotides line up with TRBD1. After removal of 7 bases from V and 6 bases from J, the junction contained 10 bases not matched to a gene. This CDR3 contains 14 residues. CDR1 and CDR2 from the germline V gene are ENHRY and SYGVKD. The CDR3 DNA reads as TGTGCCATCATGGGGGCAGGGGGCTTCGCTGAAGCTTTCTTT. Its translation is CAIMGAGGFAEAFF.

This clone was observed a single time. This chain links TRBV5-1 with TRBJ2-1; 8 positions agree with TRBD1. The germline V gene encodes CDR1 SGHRS and CDR2 YFSETQ. V gave up 0 bases and J gave up 8 bases; unmatched junction bases: 10. The CDR3 has 16 amino acids. CDR3 amino acids: CASSLAAGQGFHEQFF. The CDR3 DNA is TGCGCCAGCAGCTTGGCCGCCGGACAGGGCTTTCATGAGCAGTTCTTC.

The chain has TRBV29-1 and TRBJ2-7, with 12 bases aligning to TRBD2. The germline CDR1 and CDR2 sequences are SQVTM and ANQGSEA. The CDR3 runs 15 residues. J was trimmed by 3 bases and V by 2 bases; bases with no gene match: 5. The CDR3, as DNA: TGCAGCGTTGAATGGACTAGCGGGGACAACTACGAGCAGTACTTC. Encoded protein: CSVEWTSGDNYEQYF.

V usage is TRBV7-2 and J usage is TRBJ2-7; TRBD2 matches at 9 bases. Per the germline V gene, CDR1 is SGHTA and CDR2 is FQGNSA. The CDR3 totals 14 residues. With 5 bases clipped from V and 4 bases from J, the junction kept 6 bases outside the gene matches. In DNA form, the CDR3 reads TGTGCCAGCAGCCCCCCGGGACTAGCTTACGAGCAGTACTTC. As protein: CASSPPGLAYEQYF.

The CDR3: CASSLVLDTGELFF. CDR3 nucleotides: TGTGCCAGCAGCTTAGTGCTAGACACCGGGGAGCTGTTTTTT. This sequence joins TRBV7-2 and TRBJ2-2; D unclear. The CDR3 is 14 residues long. CDR1 is SGHTA and CDR2 is FQGNSA in the germline V gene. Trimming shortened V by 1 base and J by 3 bases, and 6 bases separated the two germline ends.

This clone was seen once. This rearrangement joins TRBV7-2 to TRBJ2-7; 11 positions agree with TRBD1. Losses at the gene ends were 3 bases for V and 7 bases for J; bases not matched to a gene: 8. The CDR3 contains 15 residues. CDR1 SGHTA and CDR2 FQGNSA come from the germline V gene. CDR3 coding DNA: TGTGCCAGCAGCTTGGGGGGACAGGGGGTGGGGGAGCAGTACTTC. It translates to CASSLGGQGVGEQYF.